This entry features one T cell receptor (beta chain) sequence. The antigen is not known. Some clones are missing from TCRdb's copy, which holds only in-frame ones; the method was immunoSEQ multiplex PCR. Found here are roughly 2 million clones, around 95% of them singletons; the top ten hold 0.1% to 0.15%. The data are from a study of shared clonotypes between healthy human individuals. Study observations and caveats: Compared with memory subsets, naive subsets generally had larger estimated richness.

The V and J ends lost 3 bases and 6 bases, in that order; junction bases with no gene match: 2. This CDR3 contains 12 residues. Germline CDR1 and CDR2: SGHRS and YFSETQ. The J gene is TRBJ2-7, the V gene TRBV5-1; TRBD2 aligns across 8 bases. The clonotype comes from a man between 18 and 29 years old in good health. The sample was naive CD4+ T cells sorted from blood. Subset here: CD45RA+ positively selected. The CDR3 is CASSWGLGEQYF. The DNA of the CDR3 is TGCGCCAGCAGCTGGGGACTAGGCGAGCAGTACTTC.